The table lists the clone carrying this TCR beta chain with a count of one. Antigen unknown. The same CDR3 arises from other DNA sequences in this sample as well. These data come from a study of shared clonotypes between healthy human individuals. The table came from immunoSEQ multiplex PCR; TCRdb's copy has only in-frame clones and leaves some out. The sample lists under 650,000 clones; 90% to 96% were seen once. The study's findings and limits: Several donors showed sharing of 4.5% to 5% of naive CD4 clonotypes. Memory subsets generally showed lower estimated richness than naive subsets.

V was trimmed by 6 bases and J by 5 bases, leaving 13 bases between them. Germline V gene data show CDR1 as LNHDA and CDR2 as SQIVND (reference sequence). CDR3 length equals 13 residues. J is TRBJ1-2 and V is TRBV19; D is ambiguous. This TCR came from a woman in her thirties in good health. The sample taken for sequencing was naive CD4+ T cells sorted from blood. Documented subset: CD45RA+ positively selected. CDR3 in DNA: TGTGCCAGTAGCGGCAGCATGGGATATGGCTACACCTTC. Protein product: CASSGSMGYGYTF. The variable domain in full, completed from reference TRBV19 and TRBJ1-2, reads DGGITQSPKYLFRKEGQNVTLSCEQNLNHDAMYWYRQDPGQGLRLIYYSQIVNDFQKGDIAEGYSVSREKKESFPLTVTSAQKNPTAFYLCASSGSMGYGYTFGSGTRLTVV.